The entry that follows covers one T cell receptor beta chain sequence. The data were obtained in a study of shared clonotypes between healthy human individuals. The study drew its donors from healthy HIV-negative adults without recent acute infections or vaccinations. Each PCR replicate from the sorted subsets contained around 200 ng DNA, which is about 31,000 T cell genomes. Method: immunoSEQ multiplex PCR; TCRdb's copy keeps in-frame clones and lacks some. The table has roughly 2.2 million clones, just over 90% seen once; the top ten hold roughly 0.36%. Germline loops: CDR1 MNHNY, CDR2 SVGAGI (reference sequence). This CDR3 contains 11 residues. Trimming pared 6 bases from V and 8 bases from J, leaving 11 bases between.

This receptor was taken from a man aged 18-30 years in good health. Some clones in this sample may be carry-over from other donors' samples. The specimen was naive CD4+ T cells from PBMCs. Sample subset: CD45RA+ positively selected. The rearrangement joins TRBV6-6 to TRBJ2-7; D is undetermined. CDR3 loop: CASRTPGQQYF. CDR3 DNA sequence: TGTGCCAGCAGGACCCCTGGGCAGCAGTACTTC.